One sample yielded the 20 T cell receptor beta chains listed below, sequenced in a study of blood T cell repertoires in COVID-19. Profiling relied on immunoSEQ multiplex PCR, and the TCRdb table lists in-frame clones only, not all of them. This table holds over 120,000 clones, 80% to 85% found once. Sequencing input: peripheral blood. These receptor sequences come from a woman between 55 and 75 years old with acute or convalescent COVID-19.

This chain uses TRBV10-3 with TRBJ1-2; a weak D match, TRBD1 (6 bases). V gave up 3 bases and J gave up 4 bases, with 12 bases separating them. Germline loops: CDR1 ENHRY, CDR2 SYGVKD. This CDR3 is built from 14 residues. The CDR3 region is CAISDPSGAYGYTF. CDR3 DNA: TGTGCCATCAGTGACCCCTCAGGGGCCTATGGCTACACCTTC.

This clone is a singleton in its sample. The gene calls are TRBV7-8 and TRBJ2-3; 8 nucleotides agree with TRBD1. Per germline, CDR1 SGHVS and CDR2 FQNEAQ. The junction had 16 bases not matched to a gene; V was cut back by 1 base and J by 13 bases. This CDR3 contains 16 residues. Written as DNA, the CDR3 is TGTGCCAGCAGCTTAGGTGGCAGGGGGCGGACCCACCCCGAGTATTTT. Amino acid sequence: CASSLGGRGRTHPEYF.

The rearrangement joins TRBV7-6 to TRBJ1-1; TRBD1 agrees at 8 bases. The CDR3 loop spans 16 amino acids. In germline, CDR1 is SGHVS, CDR2 FNYEAQ. Trimming took 3 bases from V and 3 from J; bases not matched to a gene: 9. The CDR3 loop is CASSFGQGGSDTEAFF. DNA of the CDR3: TGTGCCAGCAGCTTCGGACAGGGAGGTTCGGACACTGAAGCTTTCTTT.

This clone was recorded a few times. V is TRBV19 and J is TRBJ1-6, with 8 bases aligning to TRBD1. The V segment lost 5 bases and the J segment 4 bases; nucleotides outside the gene matches: 4. The CDR3 is 15 amino acids. Germline V gives CDR1 LNHDA, CDR2 SQIVND (reference sequence). The CDR3 region is CASSATGGYNSPLHF. CDR3 nucleotides: TGTGCCAGTAGTGCCACAGGGGGTTATAATTCACCCCTCCACTTT.

The chain carries TRBV10-3 and TRBJ1-3; D is unresolved. CDR3 size: 16 residues. Germline V gene data show CDR1 as ENHRY and CDR2 as SYGVKD. The V end was cut by 11 bases, the J end by 2 bases, with 22 bases between. The CDR3 is CAAEGTGDMAGNTIYF. The CDR3 DNA sequence: TGTGCCGCCGAGGGTACCGGAGACATGGCTGGAAACACCATATATTTT.

The rearrangement links TRBV12-3 or TRBV12-4 to TRBJ1-2; 7 positions agree with TRBD1. The length of the CDR3 is 13 residues. V dropped 6 bases and J dropped 2; count of bases not matched to a gene: 3. Here the CDR3 DNA reads TGTGCCAGCAGGGGACAGATGAACTATGGCTACACCTTC. Encoded protein: CASRGQMNYGYTF.

The chain joins TRBV18 to TRBJ2-5; maybe TRBD2 (5 bases). V was cut by 5 bases and J by 0 bases, with 10 bases left in between. CDR1 and CDR2 (germline): KGHSH, LQKENI. CDR3 length: 14 amino acids. In DNA, the CDR3 is TGTGCCAGCTCAGAATCGGGGTACCAAGAGACCCAGTACTTC. This codes for CASSESGYQETQYF.

This sequence joins TRBV18 and TRBJ2-7, with 12 bases aligning to TRBD1. V dropped 8 bases and J dropped 6; count of bases not matched to a gene: 8. CDR1 is KGHSH, CDR2 LQKENI, per germline. CDR3 length equals 14 residues. The CDR3 region has the DNA TGTGCCAGCACTCGGGACAGGGGGCTACTCGAGCAGTACTTC. Protein sequence: CASTRDRGLLEQYF.

The chain uses TRBV24-1 and TRBJ1-4; 12 bases agree with TRBD1. This CDR3 is 18 amino acids long. J gave up 0 bases and V 5 bases, and 6 bases lay outside the gene matches. CDR1 and CDR2 from the germline V gene are KGHDR and SFDVKD. As DNA, the CDR3 is TGTGCCACCAGTGCCTTCGGGACAGGGGGCTCAACTAATGAAAAACTGTTTTTT. Translation: CATSAFGTGGSTNEKLFF.

The chain carries TRBV11-3 and TRBJ1-3; maybe TRBD1 (5 bases). The CDR3 has 12 residues. The V end was cut by 8 bases, the J end by 4 bases, with 9 bases between. From germline, CDR1 is SGHNT and CDR2 YENEEA. CDR3 residues: CASAGGGNTIYF. CDR3 DNA: TGTGCCAGCGCGGGGGGGGGAAACACCATATATTTT.

The V and J genes are TRBV6-2 or TRBV6-3 and TRBJ1-2, with D tentatively TRBD1 (5 bases). Germline V gene sequence: CDR1 MNHEY, CDR2 SVGEGT. Trimming shortened V by 0 bases and J by 8 bases, and 10 bases separated the two germline ends. The CDR3 is 13 amino acids. CDR3 residues: CASSYSAGQGYTF. The CDR3 coding sequence is TGTGCCAGCAGTTACTCGGCAGGGCAAGGCTACACCTTC.

The chain is built from TRBV28 and TRBJ2-3, with D unclear. The CDR3 spans 14 residues. V shed 5 bases and J shed 2 bases, with 11 bases lying between them. Germline V CDR1 and CDR2: MDHEN, SYDVKM. DNA of the CDR3: TGTGCCAGCAGTCCCCCCCAAATCACAGATACGCAGTATTTT. Protein sequence: CASSPPQITDTQYF.

A single count supports this clone. The rearrangement joins TRBV12-3 or TRBV12-4 to TRBJ2-3, with D possibly being TRBD2 (6 bases). The germline V and J ends were trimmed by 6 bases and 8 bases, with 15 bases remaining between them. The CDR3 is 13 residues long. The chain's CDR3 is CASSRGRDLTQYF. DNA of the CDR3: TGTGCCAGCAGCCGAGGGCGGGACCTTACGCAGTATTTT.

The chain is built from TRBV28 and TRBJ2-7, with D possibly TRBD1 on 5 matching bases. Trimming pared 7 bases from V and 6 bases from J, leaving 16 bases between. Germline-derived CDR1 and CDR2 are MDHEN and SYDVKM. This CDR3 spans 13 amino acids. The CDR3 loop is CASTTQGRSEQYF. In DNA, the CDR3 is TGTGCCAGCACCACCCAGGGCCGATCCGAGCAGTACTTC.

The chain uses TRBV3-1 (or the pseudogene TRBV3-2) and TRBJ2-2; perhaps TRBD2 as D (6 bases). The ends were cut back, 5 bases at V and 6 bases at J, with 16 bases in the middle. Germline V gives CDR1 LGHDT, CDR2 YNNKEL (reference sequence). The CDR3 totals 15 residues. CDR3 DNA sequence: TGTGCCAGCAGCTACCCCGGGACGGGGGCCGGGGAGCTGTTTTTT. Translated: CASSYPGTGAGELFF.

The V gene is TRBV10-3, the J gene TRBJ1-2; D gene uncertain. V dropped 8 bases and J dropped 3 bases, with 22 bases sitting between them. The CDR3 sequence is 16 residues long. Germline V gives CDR1 ENHRY, CDR2 SYGVKD. CDR3 residues: CAIAGLSLRRDYGYTF. DNA for the CDR3: TGTGCCATCGCCGGCCTGAGCCTAAGGAGGGACTATGGCTACACCTTC.

The genes are TRBV29-1 and TRBJ2-5, with 10 bases fitting TRBD2. After removal of 4 bases from V and 3 bases from J, the junction contained 2 bases not matched to a gene. Germline V gives CDR1 SQVTM, CDR2 ANQGSEA. The CDR3 has 13 residues. The CDR3 DNA follows: TGCAGCGTTGGCCTAGCGGGAGAAGAGACCCAGTACTTC. Protein: CSVGLAGEETQYF.

The chain uses TRBV6-6 and TRBJ1-4; 8 positions agree with TRBD1. V trimming: 7 bases; J trimming: 7 bases; junction bases outside the gene matches: 8. This CDR3 comprises 14 residues. Germline V gives CDR1 MNHNY, CDR2 SVGAGI (reference sequence). The CDR3 region is CASIEDRDGEKLFF. The DNA for the CDR3 is TGTGCCAGCATTGAGGACAGGGACGGTGAAAAACTGTTTTTT.

The J gene is TRBJ1-2, the V gene TRBV21-1. TRBV21-1 is deemed a pseudogene. The CDR3 has 14 residues. The chain's CDR3 is CASSHLIPCYGYTF. CDR3 nucleotide sequence: TGTGCCAGCAGCCATCTAATCCCTTGCTATGGCTACACCTTC.

This rearrangement joins TRBV28 to TRBJ1-1; D is unclear. The CDR3 consists of 12 residues. Deletions cut 7 bases from V and 4 bases from J, with 10 bases between. The germline V gene has CDR1 MDHEN and CDR2 SYDVKM. The CDR3 coding sequence is TGTGCCAGCAACAGCCCGCGCACTGAAGCTTTCTTT. Its protein product is CASNSPRTEAFF.